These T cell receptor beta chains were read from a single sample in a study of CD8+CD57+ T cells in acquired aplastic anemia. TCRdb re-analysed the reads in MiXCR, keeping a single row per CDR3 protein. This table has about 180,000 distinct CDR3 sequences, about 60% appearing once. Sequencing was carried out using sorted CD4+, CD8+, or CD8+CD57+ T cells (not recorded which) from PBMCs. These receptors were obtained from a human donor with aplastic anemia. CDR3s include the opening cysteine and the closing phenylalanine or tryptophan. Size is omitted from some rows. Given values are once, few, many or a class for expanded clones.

CDR3: CASSSKRVDEQYF; V: TRBV7-3; size: NA; J: TRBJ2-7
CDR3: CATSRDSPTSGNTIYF; V: TRBV15; size: NA; J: TRBJ1-3
CDR3: CARGAGGTGELFF; V: TRBV5-1; size: NA; J: TRBJ2-2
CDR3: CASSIDRDRGYGHTF; V: TRBV19; size: NA; J: TRBJ1-2
CDR3: CASSEWGQENSPLHF; V: TRBV9; size: NA; J: TRBJ1-6
CDR3: CSDPIRGEWDKGGEQYF; V: TRBV20-1; size: NA; J: TRBJ2-7
CDR3: CASSDRDKLYGYTF; V: TRBV25-1; size: NA; J: TRBJ1-2
CDR3: CASSYRTGLGNEQFF; V: TRBV6-5; size: many; J: TRBJ2-1
CDR3: CSVDPANYGYTF; V: TRBV29-1; size: NA; J: TRBJ1-2
CDR3: CASSLMGTSGAYEQYF; V: TRBV7-3; size: NA; J: TRBJ2-7
CDR3: CAISQNPSMNTEAFF; V: TRBV10-3; size: NA; J: TRBJ1-1
CDR3: CAISESDGKETQYF; V: TRBV10-3; size: NA; J: TRBJ2-5
CDR3: CAIRQGAQGTEAFF; V: TRBV20-1; size: NA; J: TRBJ1-1
CDR3: CSAGDREPYEQYF; V: TRBV20-1; size: many; J: TRBJ2-7
CDR3: CASSQEVGPANEQYF; V: TRBV14; size: once; J: TRBJ2-7
CDR3: CASSTGQGQTEQYF; V: TRBV5-8; size: many; J: TRBJ2-7
CDR3: CASSLLGYEQYF; V: TRBV5-1; size: NA; J: TRBJ2-7
CDR3: CASRRGREDEQFF; V: TRBV7-9; size: NA; J: TRBJ2-1
CDR3: CSSGITGFTEAFF; V: TRBV19; size: NA; J: TRBJ1-1
CDR3: CASSSGLAGAGSYEQYF; V: TRBV2; size: NA; J: TRBJ2-7
CDR3: CSVGFRQNTEAFF; V: TRBV29-1; size: NA; J: TRBJ1-1
CDR3: CSARNDMGNTEAFF; V: TRBV20-1; size: NA; J: TRBJ1-1
CDR3: CASSVSPGGSYEQYF; V: TRBV6-4; size: NA; J: TRBJ2-7
CDR3: CASSDSGQSGELFF; V: TRBV6-4; size: many; J: TRBJ2-2
CDR3: CSVIVLGTSTSGANYGYTF; V: TRBV29-1; size: many; J: TRBJ1-2
CDR3: CATSDPDSPNTGELFF; V: TRBV24-1; size: NA; J: TRBJ2-2
CDR3: CASQSGTGVVTEAFF; V: TRBV18; size: few; J: TRBJ1-1
CDR3: CASSPSLVFEQFF; V: TRBV7-9; size: many; J: TRBJ2-1
CDR3: CATSDGQGYPYEQYF; V: TRBV24-1; size: NA; J: TRBJ2-7